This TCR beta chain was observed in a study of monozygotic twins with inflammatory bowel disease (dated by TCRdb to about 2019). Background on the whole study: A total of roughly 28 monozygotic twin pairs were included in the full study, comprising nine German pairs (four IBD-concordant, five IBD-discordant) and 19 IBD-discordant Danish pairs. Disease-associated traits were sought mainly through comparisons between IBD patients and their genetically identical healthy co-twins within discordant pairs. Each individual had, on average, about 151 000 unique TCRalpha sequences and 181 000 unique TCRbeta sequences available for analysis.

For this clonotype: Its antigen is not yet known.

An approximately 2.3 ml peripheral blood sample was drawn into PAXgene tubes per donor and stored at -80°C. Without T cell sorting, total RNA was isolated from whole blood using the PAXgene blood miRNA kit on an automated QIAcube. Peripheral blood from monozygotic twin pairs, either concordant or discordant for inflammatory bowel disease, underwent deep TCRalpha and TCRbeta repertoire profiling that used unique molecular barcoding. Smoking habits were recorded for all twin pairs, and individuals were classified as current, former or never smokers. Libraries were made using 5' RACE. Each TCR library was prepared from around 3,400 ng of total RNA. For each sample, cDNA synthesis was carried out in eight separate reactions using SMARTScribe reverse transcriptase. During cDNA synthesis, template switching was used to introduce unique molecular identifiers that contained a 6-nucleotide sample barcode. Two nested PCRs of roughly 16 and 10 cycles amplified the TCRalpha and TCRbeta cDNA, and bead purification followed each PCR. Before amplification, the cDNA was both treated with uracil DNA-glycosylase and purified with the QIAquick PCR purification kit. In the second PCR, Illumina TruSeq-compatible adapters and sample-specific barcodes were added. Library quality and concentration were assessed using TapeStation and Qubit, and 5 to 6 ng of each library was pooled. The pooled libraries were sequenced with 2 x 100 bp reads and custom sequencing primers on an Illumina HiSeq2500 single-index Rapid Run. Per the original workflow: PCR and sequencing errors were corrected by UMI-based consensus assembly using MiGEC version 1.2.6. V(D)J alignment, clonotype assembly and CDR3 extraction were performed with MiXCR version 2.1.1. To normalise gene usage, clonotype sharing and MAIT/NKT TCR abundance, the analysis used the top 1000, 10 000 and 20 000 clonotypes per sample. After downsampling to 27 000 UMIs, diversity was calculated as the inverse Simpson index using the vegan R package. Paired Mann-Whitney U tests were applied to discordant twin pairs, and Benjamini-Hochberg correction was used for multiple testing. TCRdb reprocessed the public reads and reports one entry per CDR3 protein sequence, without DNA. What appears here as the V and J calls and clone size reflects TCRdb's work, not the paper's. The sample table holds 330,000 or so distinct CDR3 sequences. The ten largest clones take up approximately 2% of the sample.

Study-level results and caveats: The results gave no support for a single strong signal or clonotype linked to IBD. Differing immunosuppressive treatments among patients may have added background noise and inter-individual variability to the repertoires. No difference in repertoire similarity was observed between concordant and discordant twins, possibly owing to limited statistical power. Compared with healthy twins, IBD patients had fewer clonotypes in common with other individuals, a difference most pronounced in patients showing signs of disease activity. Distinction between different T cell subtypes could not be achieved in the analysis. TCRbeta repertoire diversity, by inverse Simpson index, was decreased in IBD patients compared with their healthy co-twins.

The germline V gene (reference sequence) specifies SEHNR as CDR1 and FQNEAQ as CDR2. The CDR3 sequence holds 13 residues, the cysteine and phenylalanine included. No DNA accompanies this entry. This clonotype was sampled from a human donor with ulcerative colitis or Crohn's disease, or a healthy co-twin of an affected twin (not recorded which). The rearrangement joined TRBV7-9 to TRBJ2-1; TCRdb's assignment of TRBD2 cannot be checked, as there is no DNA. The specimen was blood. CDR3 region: CASSRKEANEQFF.